Following are 28 T cell receptor beta chains from one sample sequenced in a study of early T cells in non-severe SARS-CoV-2 infection. TCRdb analysed the 5' RACE reads with MiXCR anew, one entry per CDR3 protein. This table holds some 100,000 distinct CDR3 sequences, about 15% found once. Sequenced: whole blood. These receptors all come from an adult who was a healthcare worker with PCR-confirmed SARS-CoV-2 infection or an uninfected control (not recorded which).

The chain carries TRBV12-3 or TRBV12-4 and TRBJ1-3; tentatively, D is TRBD1 (6 bases). The V end was cut by 7 bases, the J end by 1 base, with 11 bases between. The CDR3 is made up of 14 amino acids. In nucleotides, the CDR3 is TGTGCCAGCACCACCGGGACATCTGGAAACACCATATATTTT. It encodes CASTTGTSGNTIYF.

This clonotype was found a few times. The CDR3 region has the DNA TGTGCCAGCCAGGGTCAGTTGGGCGGAGACACAGATACGCAGTATTTT. This encodes CASQGQLGGDTDTQYF. This sequence joins TRBV2 and TRBJ2-3; perhaps TRBD1 as D (5 bases). Trimming shortened V by 8 bases and J by 2 bases, and 20 bases separated the two germline ends. Germline lookup yields CDR1 SNHLY and CDR2 FYNNEI. The CDR3 runs 16 residues.

The rearrangement uses TRBV3-1 and TRBJ2-3; no clear D. Germline assignment: CDR1 LGHDT and CDR2 YNNKEL (reference sequence). Trimming took 1 base from V and 0 from J, leaving 11 bases between them. The CDR3 extends over 16 amino acids. The CDR3, as DNA: TGTGCCAGCAGCCAAGTGTTACAGCTAAGCACAGATACGCAGTATTTT. Translating it yields CASSQVLQLSTDTQYF.

The chain uses TRBV29-1 and TRBJ2-5; D unclear. The V and J ends lost 1 base and 5 bases respectively, with 2 bases between them. The CDR3 loop spans 10 amino acids. CDR1 and CDR2 from the germline V gene are SQVTM and ANQGSEA. The CDR3: CSVEGETQYF. In DNA, the CDR3 is TGCAGCGTTGAAGGGGAGACCCAGTACTTC. Looking up the rest from reference TRBV29-1 and TRBJ2-5 gives the full variable domain: SAVISQKPSRDICQRGTSLTIQCQVDSQVTMMFWYRQQPGQSLTLIATANQGSEATYESGFVIDKFPISRPNLTFSTLTVSNMSPEDSSIYLCSVEGETQYFGPGTRLLVL.

Ten or more counts support this clonotype. The chain has TRBV7-6 and TRBJ2-1; D remains unclear. Trimming removed 4 bases from V and 2 bases from J, with 6 bases in between. The length of the CDR3 is 13 residues. Germline V lookup: CDR1 SGHVS, CDR2 FNYEAQ. CDR3 in DNA: TGTGCCAGCAGCTCCCTCCCCTACAATGAGCAGTTCTTC. Translating gives CASSSLPYNEQFF.

The rearrangement joins TRBV10-3 to TRBJ1-2; 10 bases line up with TRBD1. Germline V gene lookup returns CDR1 ENHRY and CDR2 SYGVKD. The CDR3 has 12 residues. The ends lost 10 bases at V and 4 bases at J; junction bases unmatched: 3. For the CDR3, the DNA is TGTGCCACGCGGACAGGGGGCTATGGCTACACCTTC. It codes for CATRTGGYGYTF.

The chain links TRBV12-3 or TRBV12-4 to TRBJ1-5; maybe TRBD1 (5 bases). The CDR3 is made up of 14 amino acids. Deletions cut 6 bases from V and 2 bases from J, with 11 bases between. As DNA, the CDR3 is TGTGCCAGCAGCCCCGGGGCAGGCAATCAGCCCCAGCATTTT. Its translation: CASSPGAGNQPQHF.

This clonotype was counted ten times or more. V gene TRBV7-3 combines with J gene TRBJ1-5; 8 bases map to TRBD1. Trimming at V came to 6 bases and at J to 7 bases, leaving 8 bases not matched to a gene. Germline V gene data show CDR1 as SGHTA and CDR2 as FQGTGA. This CDR3 region has 14 residues. In DNA form, the CDR3 reads TGTGCCAGCAGGCAGGGACAGGAGGGACAGCCCCAGCATTTT. Protein: CASRQGQEGQPQHF. Full variable domain (outside the CDR3, taken from reference TRBV7-3 and TRBJ1-5): GAGVSQTPSNKVTEKGKYVELRCDPISGHTALYWYRQSLGQGPEFLIYFQGTGAADDSGLPNDRFFAVRPEGSVSTLKIQRTERGDSAVYLCASRQGQEGQPQHFGDGTRLSIL.

V usage is TRBV5-1 and J usage is TRBJ2-3; no definite D call. V dropped 3 bases and J dropped 1 base, with 6 bases sitting between them. The CDR3 is 13 amino acids. The germline CDR1 and CDR2 sequences are SGHRS and YFSETQ. CDR3: CASSYTRTDTQYF. The CDR3 region has the DNA TGCGCCAGCAGCTATACGCGCACAGATACGCAGTATTTT. The complete variable domain, with remaining parts taken from reference TRBV5-1 and TRBJ2-3, reads KAGVTQTPRYLIKTRGQQVTLSCSPISGHRSVSWYQQTPGQGLQFLFEYFSETQRNKGNFPGRFSGRQFSNSRSEMNVSTLELGDSALYLCASSYTRTDTQYFGPGTRLTVL.

V and J are TRBV7-2 and TRBJ2-3; D remains ambiguous. Trimming took 4 bases from V and 10 from J, leaving 12 bases between them. This CDR3 spans 12 amino acids. In germline, CDR1 is SGHTA, CDR2 FQGNSA. The CDR3 DNA sequence: TGTGCCAGCAGCTACTCTAGTATTGCGCAGTATTTT. Amino acid sequence: CASSYSSIAQYF.

This clonotype came up many times. V is TRBV5-1 and J is TRBJ2-6; TRBD1 matches 10 bases. V lost 5 bases and J lost 1; bases outside the gene matches: 9. Germline values: CDR1 SGHRS, CDR2 YFSETQ. CDR3 size: 18 residues. DNA of the CDR3: TGCGCCAGCAGAATGGGACAGGGGCGGTTATCTGGGGCCAACGTCCTGACTTTC. This gives the protein CASRMGQGRLSGANVLTF.

This clonotype was observed at least ten times. The rearrangement links TRBV29-1 to TRBJ2-7, with D possibly called TRBD1 or TRBD2 (5 bases each). Germline CDR1 SQVTM, CDR2 ANQGSEA. The CDR3 totals 14 residues. With 8 bases removed from V and 6 bases from J, the gap between germline ends came to 23 bases. For the CDR3, the DNA is TGCAGCCCCGAGGGGCTGGGTTCTCCGAGCGAGCAGTACGTC. Protein: CSPEGLGSPSEQYV.

The chain is built from TRBV7-6 and TRBJ2-3; D remains ambiguous. Trimming removed 5 bases at V and 3 bases at J, with 21 bases between. This CDR3 is 17 amino acids long. Looked up from germline, CDR1 is SGHVS and CDR2 is FNYEAQ. CDR3 in DNA: TGTGCCAGCAGCCAGCTCTCATCCGGCGTTGTAACAGATACGCAGTATTTT. Amino acids: CASSQLSSGVVTDTQYF.

This rearrangement joins TRBV5-1 to TRBJ2-1; 7 bases fit TRBD2. The CDR3 is made up of 16 amino acids. The V and J ends lost 4 bases and 3 bases, in that order; junction bases with no gene match: 10. Germline V gene data show CDR1 as SGHRS and CDR2 as YFSETQ. The CDR3: CASSPQWGGDYNEQFF. For the CDR3, the DNA is TGCGCCAGCAGCCCCCAGTGGGGGGGAGACTACAATGAGCAGTTCTTC.

V and J are TRBV7-2 and TRBJ2-1; 10 nucleotides match TRBD2. Germline trimming cut 5 bases from V and 6 bases from J; bases unmatched to any gene: 7. The length of the CDR3 is 15 residues. Germline lookup yields CDR1 SGHTA and CDR2 FQGNSA. CDR3 in DNA: TGTGCCAGCAGCGTGGGACTAGCGCATGGCAATGAGCAGTTCTTC. It encodes CASSVGLAHGNEQFF.

This clonotype was counted a few times. The chain is built from TRBV7-2 and TRBJ1-4, with 7 nucleotides matching TRBD1. V was clipped by 5 bases and J by 0 bases; unmatched bases: 3. Germline loops: CDR1 SGHTA, CDR2 FQGNSA. This CDR3 comprises 15 residues. The CDR3 DNA reads as TGTGCCAGCAGCCGGGACAGTGCAACTAATGAAAAACTGTTTTTT. This translates into CASSRDSATNEKLFF.

In this sample, this clonotype is medium-sized. The rearrangement links TRBV6-2 or TRBV6-3 to TRBJ2-3; D possibly corresponds to TRBD2 (6 bases). With 1 base removed from V and 10 bases from J, the gap between germline ends came to 6 bases. Germline V lookup: CDR1 MNHEY, CDR2 SVGEGT. There are 11 residues in the CDR3. The CDR3 DNA is TGTGCCAGCAGTTACTGGGACTCGCAGTATTTT. Its translation: CASSYWDSQYF.

The chain has TRBV7-2 and TRBJ2-1; no clear D. Trimming removed 1 base at V and 0 bases at J, with 7 bases between. This CDR3 has 15 residues. From germline, CDR1 is SGHTA and CDR2 FQGNSA. The CDR3 protein is CASSLVSSSYNEQFF. DNA of the CDR3: TGTGCCAGCAGCTTAGTCTCAAGCTCCTACAATGAGCAGTTCTTC.

This sequence joins TRBV4-1 and TRBJ2-3; D might be TRBD1 (6 bases). V was trimmed by 1 base and J by 0 bases, leaving 11 bases between them. This CDR3 is built from 16 residues. Germline lookup yields CDR1 MGHRA and CDR2 YSYEKL. The CDR3 DNA follows: TGCGCCAGCAGCCAAGTATACCAGGGGAGCACAGATACGCAGTATTTT. Its protein is CASSQVYQGSTDTQYF.

The chain recombines TRBV12-3 or TRBV12-4 with TRBJ1-5; no clear D. The CDR3 spans 15 residues. With 1 base removed from V and 0 bases from J, the gap between germline ends came to 7 bases. This CDR3 reads CASSLVTTSNQPQHF. The DNA of the CDR3 is TGTGCCAGCAGTTTAGTGACAACTAGCAATCAGCCCCAGCATTTT.

This clonotype occurred a few times. The chain couples TRBV9 to TRBJ2-1; 11 bases align to TRBD1. The CDR3 consists of 22 residues. From germline, CDR1 is SGDLS and CDR2 YYNGEE. V lost 1 base and J lost 4; bases outside the gene matches: 22. The CDR3 nucleotides read TGTGCCAGCAGCGTAATACCCCCTGGGGACAGGGGGTACGAGCATATTTACAATGAGCAGTTCTTC. Encoded protein: CASSVIPPGDRGYEHIYNEQFF.

This clonotype has just a few counts. This chain connects TRBV6-6 to TRBJ2-7; D call uncertain. The germline V gene has CDR1 MNHNY and CDR2 SVGAGI (reference sequence). The CDR3 is made up of 14 amino acids. The V gene lost 4 bases and the J gene lost 3 bases, with 13 bases spanning the gap. The CDR3 protein is CASSLRGGSYEQYV. CDR3 bases: TGTGCCAGCAGTTTAAGAGGTGGCAGCTACGAGCAGTACGTC.

A few counts support this clonotype. This chain links TRBV5-4 with TRBJ2-5; D perhaps matches TRBD2 (5 bases). The CDR3 runs 15 residues. Germline lookup yields CDR1 SGHNT and CDR2 YYREEE (reference sequence). V dropped 3 bases and J dropped 1 base, with 13 bases sitting between them. CDR3 protein: CASSSTRETQETQYF. For the CDR3, the DNA is TGTGCCAGCAGCTCGACCCGGGAAACCCAAGAGACCCAGTACTTC.

This clonotype was seen at least ten times. The chain combines TRBV11-2 with TRBJ1-4; TRBD1 is a possible D gene (6 bases). The CDR3 is made up of 13 amino acids. Germline V gene data show CDR1 as SGHAT and CDR2 as FQNNGV. V lost 8 bases, J lost 6 bases, and 13 bases lay in between. The CDR3 DNA reads as TGTGCCAGCTCACAGGGCGGGGATGAAAAACTGTTTTTT. It specifies CASSQGGDEKLFF.

This clonotype has ten or more counts. V usage is TRBV5-8 and J usage is TRBJ2-3; no reliable D call. V gave up 1 base and J gave up 1 base, with 10 bases separating them. Germline V gives CDR1 SGHTS, CDR2 YDEGEE. This CDR3 spans 15 amino acids. The CDR3 coding sequence is TGTGCCAGCAGCTTGAAAGGGTCTGGCACAGATACGCAGTATTTT. This gives the protein CASSLKGSGTDTQYF.

In its sample, this clonotype was seen a few times. The chain recombines TRBV2 with TRBJ2-7; the match to TRBD2 covers 8 bases. Germline values: CDR1 SNHLY, CDR2 FYNNEI. J lost 7 bases, V lost 5 bases, and 10 bases had no gene match. The CDR3 totals 14 residues. The CDR3 region has the DNA TGTGCCAGCAGTACACTAGCGGCCGTGTGGGAGCAGTACGTC. Its protein is CASSTLAAVWEQYV.

This clonotype was recorded at least ten times. V gene TRBV11-3 combines with J gene TRBJ2-1, with unresolved D. Germline loops: CDR1 SGHNT, CDR2 YENEEA. The CDR3 extends over 14 amino acids. V was shortened by 4 bases and J by 4 bases, with 11 bases between the two germline ends. The CDR3 region is CASSSDPAYNEQFF. The DNA of the CDR3 is TGTGCCAGCAGCTCGGACCCAGCATACAATGAGCAGTTCTTC.

This clonotype has at least ten counts. Here the CDR3 reads CASAPAPKNTEAFF. Here the CDR3 DNA reads TGTGCCAGCGCTCCGGCCCCAAAGAACACTGAAGCTTTCTTT. The chain uses TRBV6-5 and TRBJ1-1, with no clear D. The V gene's germline CDR1 is MNHEY and CDR2 SVGAGI. The CDR3 extends over 14 amino acids. Trimming removed 8 bases from V and 1 base from J, with 14 bases in between.